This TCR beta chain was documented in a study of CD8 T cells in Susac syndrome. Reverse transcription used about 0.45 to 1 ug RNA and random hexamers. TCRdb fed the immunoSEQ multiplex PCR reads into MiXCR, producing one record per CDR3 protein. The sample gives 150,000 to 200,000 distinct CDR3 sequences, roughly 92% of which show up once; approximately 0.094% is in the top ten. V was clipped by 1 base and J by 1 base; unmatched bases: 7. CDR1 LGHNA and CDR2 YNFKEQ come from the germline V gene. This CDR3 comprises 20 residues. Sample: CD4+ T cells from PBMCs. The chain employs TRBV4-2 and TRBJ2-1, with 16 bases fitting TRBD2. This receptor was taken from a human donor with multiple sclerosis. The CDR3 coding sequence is TGTGCCAGCAGCCAAGCGCCCGGGACTAGCGGGGGGGATTCCTACAATGAGCAGTTCTTC. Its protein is CASSQAPGTSGGDSYNEQFF.